This passage covers 32 T cell receptor beta chains from one sample sequenced in a study of blood T cell repertoires in COVID-19. Repertoires were generated with immunoSEQ multiplex PCR, while TCRdb's copy carries only in-frame clones and drops some. The data contain approximately 120,000 clones, about 75% of them seen just once; the ten biggest clones take up around a fifth. What was sequenced was peripheral blood. These receptors were obtained from a man older than 75 with acute or convalescent COVID-19.

The genes are TRBV11-2 and TRBJ1-2; 11 nucleotides match TRBD1. The germline V gene has CDR1 SGHAT and CDR2 FQNNGV. There are 15 residues in the CDR3. J lost 4 bases, V lost 4 bases, and 5 bases had no gene match. CDR3 in DNA: TGTGCCAGCAGCTCCGGACAGGGGGCGGTCTATGGCTACACCTTC. This gives the protein CASSSGQGAVYGYTF.

The chain recombines TRBV28 with TRBJ1-2, with unresolved D. CDR1 MDHEN and CDR2 SYDVKM come from the germline V gene. Trimming stripped 2 bases from V and 7 bases from J, with 8 bases between. The CDR3 spans 12 residues. CDR3 residues: CASSLRHSGYTF. CDR3 in DNA: TGTGCCAGCAGTTTACGACACAGTGGCTACACCTTC.

The chain links TRBV6-6 to TRBJ2-7; D might be TRBD1 (5 bases). The length of the CDR3 is 12 residues. Germline values: CDR1 MNHNY, CDR2 SVGAGI (reference sequence). Trimming left V 6 bases short and J 4 bases short, with 10 bases between. CDR3 DNA: TGTGCCAGCAGAAACCAGGGTTACGAGCAGTACTTC. Translation: CASRNQGYEQYF.

The chain carries TRBV4-2 and TRBJ2-1, with TRBD2 matching 13 bases. The length of the CDR3 is 20 residues. CDR1 and CDR2 from the germline V gene are LGHNA and YNFKEQ. The V gene end was trimmed by 0 bases and the J gene end by 4 bases; junction bases not matched to a gene: 12. CDR3 nucleotides: TGTGCCAGCAGCCAAGAGTTTTTTGCGGGACTAGCGGGGACGTACAATGAGCAGTTCTTC. Amino acids: CASSQEFFAGLAGTYNEQFF.

The J gene is TRBJ1-6, the V gene TRBV28, with D maybe TRBD1 (6 bases). Germline CDR1 is MDHEN and CDR2 is SYDVKM. V was trimmed by 5 bases and J by 8 bases, leaving 16 bases between them. This CDR3 is 15 amino acids long. CDR3 coding DNA: TGTGCCAGCAGTCTAAGACAGGTTGCCCATTCACCCCTCCACTTT. This codes for CASSLRQVAHSPLHF.

This chain connects TRBV3-1 (or the pseudogene TRBV3-2) to TRBJ2-6; D is unresolved. V was cut by 1 base and J by 4 bases, with 8 bases left in between. This CDR3 has 15 amino acids. Germline CDR1 is LGHDT and CDR2 is YNNKEL (reference sequence). The CDR3 spells CASSQAGAGANVLTF. For the CDR3, the DNA is TGTGCCAGCAGCCAAGCGGGTGCCGGGGCCAACGTCCTGACTTTC.

The chain carries TRBV7-2 and TRBJ2-7; D might be TRBD1 (5 bases). Germline values: CDR1 SGHTA, CDR2 FQGNSA. The CDR3 has 15 residues. Trimming took 5 bases from V and 4 from J, leaving 18 bases between them. The CDR3 spells CASSLDTLWWYEQYF. The DNA for the CDR3 is TGTGCCAGCAGCCTGGACACCCTTTGGTGGTACGAGCAGTACTTC.

The chain couples TRBV29-1 to TRBJ1-1, with a weak D call TRBD1 (5 bases). V was shortened by 6 bases and J by 0 bases, with 14 bases between the two germline ends. CDR3 length: 14 residues. CDR1 and CDR2 (germline): SQVTM, ANQGSEA. The CDR3 here is CSVGKSTVNTEAFF. The CDR3, as DNA: TGCAGCGTCGGTAAATCGACAGTGAACACTGAAGCTTTCTTT.

This clone was picked up a small number of times. The chain couples TRBV6-4 to TRBJ1-1; 8 nucleotides line up with TRBD1. Germline values: CDR1 MRHNA, CDR2 SNTAGT. V was pared by 5 bases and J by 7 bases, with 6 bases of the junction left unmatched. The CDR3 loop spans 13 amino acids. The CDR3 loop is CASSIDRGYEAFF. The DNA for the CDR3 is TGTGCCAGCAGTATTGACAGGGGATATGAAGCTTTCTTT.

V usage is TRBV2 and J usage is TRBJ2-1; 11 bases are a match to TRBD2. Unmatched junction bases numbered 2, after V lost 5 bases and J lost 5 bases. This CDR3 has 14 residues. Germline V lookup: CDR1 SNHLY, CDR2 FYNNEI. The CDR3 DNA sequence: TGTGCCAGCAGTACTAGCGGGGGAGACAATGAGCAGTTCTTC. Translated, it gives CASSTSGGDNEQFF.

V is TRBV7-2 and J is TRBJ2-1; 9 bases are a match to TRBD2. The CDR3 is made up of 15 amino acids. Germline assignment: CDR1 SGHTA and CDR2 FQGNSA. With 2 bases clipped from V and 15 bases from J, the junction kept 14 bases outside the gene matches. CDR3 sequence reads: CASSLMTSGHNGVFF. In DNA, the CDR3 is TGTGCCAGCAGCTTAATGACTAGCGGACACAATGGAGTGTTCTTC.

The V and J genes are TRBV7-2 and TRBJ2-1; D remains ambiguous. Trimming took off 6 bases at V and 10 bases at J, with 10 bases between the two ends. The CDR3 loop spans 11 amino acids. Per germline, CDR1 SGHTA and CDR2 FQGNSA. The CDR3 DNA follows: TGTGCCAGCAGTCTCGGTCGGGAGCAGTTCTTC. It specifies CASSLGREQFF.

To note about this clone: A read error is likely here: a far larger clone is one base away. The chain is built from TRBV27 and TRBJ1-1; a possible D gene is TRBD1 (6 bases). The germline V gene has CDR1 MNHEY and CDR2 SMNVEV (reference sequence). CDR3 length equals 13 residues. V lost 2 bases, J lost 4 bases, and 8 bases lay in between. The CDR3 is CASSLQGSTEAFF. The CDR3 DNA follows: TGTGCCAGCAGTTTACAGGGGAGCACTGAAGCTTTCTTT.

The J gene is TRBJ2-7, the V gene TRBV3-1 (or the pseudogene TRBV3-2); 9 bases align to TRBD1. V was pared by 1 base and J by 6 bases, with 4 bases of the junction left unmatched. Germline V CDR1 and CDR2: LGHDT, YNNKEL (reference sequence). CDR3 length: 14 residues. Here the CDR3 DNA reads TGTGCCAGCAGCCAAGGAGGACAGGGGAGCGAGCAGTACTTC. Translated: CASSQGGQGSEQYF.

The V call is TRBV5-4, the J call TRBJ2-7, with TRBD1 matching over 9 bases. The CDR3 contains 13 residues. Germline CDR1 SGHNT, CDR2 YYREEE (reference sequence). After removal of 4 bases from V and 2 bases from J, the junction contained 1 base not matched to a gene. This CDR3 reads CASSRDRAYEQYF. CDR3 bases: TGTGCCAGCAGCCGGGACAGGGCCTACGAGCAGTACTTC.

The chain uses TRBV10-3 and TRBJ1-5; 12 bases map to TRBD1. CDR1 and CDR2 from the germline V gene are ENHRY and SYGVKD. CDR3 length equals 21 residues. Trimming took 2 bases from V and 0 from J; bases not matched to a gene: 14. The CDR3 sequence: CAISETYQSGQGASSNQPQHF. The CDR3 DNA is TGTGCCATCAGTGAGACATACCAATCGGGACAGGGGGCGAGTAGCAATCAGCCCCAGCATTTT.

The genes are TRBV11-2 and TRBJ2-7; the match to TRBD1 covers 11 bases. V lost 1 base to trimming and J lost 5 bases; unmatched junction nucleotides: 7. The CDR3 extends over 16 amino acids. Germline values: CDR1 SGHAT, CDR2 FQNNGV. CDR3 protein: CASSLAGQGAWHEQYF. CDR3 DNA sequence: TGTGCCAGCAGCTTAGCTGGACAGGGGGCTTGGCACGAGCAGTACTTC. The complete variable domain, with remaining parts taken from reference TRBV11-2 and TRBJ2-7, reads EAGVAQSPRYKIIEKRQSVAFWCNPISGHATLYWYQQILGQGPKLLIQFQNNGVVDDSQLPKDRFSAERLKGVDSTLKIQPAKLEDSAVYLCASSLAGQGAWHEQYFGPGTRLTVT.

The chain has TRBV7-2 and TRBJ1-1; D gene unclear. The CDR3 is made up of 13 amino acids. V lost 2 bases and J lost 4, with 8 bases in between. The germline V gene has CDR1 SGHTA and CDR2 FQGNSA. CDR3 bases: TGTGCCAGCAGCTTATCCCCGGGCACTGAAGCTTTCTTT. It translates to CASSLSPGTEAFF.

V and J are TRBV7-9 and TRBJ2-1; no firm D call. CDR1 and CDR2 (germline): SEHNR, FQNEAQ (reference sequence). CDR3 length: 13 amino acids. Trimming took 5 bases from V and 4 from J, leaving 9 bases between them. As DNA, the CDR3 is TGTGCCAGCAGCGTCACCAGTTACAATGAGCAGTTCTTC. Its translation is CASSVTSYNEQFF.

A single count supports this clone. The J gene is TRBJ2-3, the V gene TRBV11-2; D unclear. The CDR3 has 13 amino acids. CDR1 and CDR2 (germline): SGHAT, FQNNGV. V was clipped by 2 bases and J by 3 bases, with 6 bases between them. Here the CDR3 DNA reads TGTGCCAGCAGCTTACGGTATACAGATACGCAGTATTTT. It codes for CASSLRYTDTQYF.

The chain recombines TRBV5-1 with TRBJ1-2, with D tentatively TRBD1 (6 bases). Germline-derived CDR1 and CDR2 are SGHRS and YFSETQ. V lost 5 bases and J 2 bases, leaving 25 bases between the germline ends. The CDR3 is 18 residues long. CDR3 DNA sequence: TGCGCCAGCAGGGGCCCTCCGGTCAGGGGTGAGACGAACTATGGCTACACCTTC. Residues: CASRGPPVRGETNYGYTF.

The chain links TRBV11-3 to TRBJ1-1; 7 bases line up with TRBD1. This CDR3 spans 13 amino acids. J lost 8 bases, V lost 5 bases, and 8 bases had no gene match. CDR1 and CDR2 (germline): SGHNT, YENEEA. DNA for the CDR3: TGTGCCAGCAGCACCGGACAGGATGGGGAAGCTTTCTTT. This encodes CASSTGQDGEAFF.

The chain carries TRBV21-1 and TRBJ1-2; the D call TRBD1 from the table was never checked on the DNA. TRBV21-1 is annotated as a pseudogene. The CDR3 is made up of 16 amino acids. The CDR3: CASSKELRQGMGGYTF. For the CDR3, the DNA is TGTGCCAGCAGCAAAGAATTGCGGCAGGGGATGGGTGGCTACACCTTC.

In this sample, this clone turned up once. The CDR3 coding sequence is TGTGCCAGCAGCCAAGACGCGGGGGGGTTTGACTACAATGAGCAGTTCTTC. The encoded protein is CASSQDAGGFDYNEQFF. The chain employs TRBV3-1 (or the pseudogene TRBV3-2) and TRBJ2-1, with TRBD2 matching over 9 bases. Per germline, CDR1 LGHDT and CDR2 YNNKEL (reference sequence). The V and J ends lost 0 bases and 3 bases, in that order; junction bases with no gene match: 6. This CDR3 is built from 17 residues.

The chain carries TRBV5-1 and TRBJ2-1; TRBD1 matches at 7 bases. There are 17 residues in the CDR3. The germline V gene has CDR1 SGHRS and CDR2 YFSETQ. V lost 3 bases, J lost 0 bases, and 9 bases stayed unmatched. CDR3 sequence: CASSSDRASSSYNEQFF. For the CDR3, the DNA is TGCGCCAGCAGCTCTGACAGGGCTTCGAGCTCCTACAATGAGCAGTTCTTC.

The chain combines TRBV18 with TRBJ2-5; 13 bases agree with TRBD2. This CDR3 is built from 17 residues. J lost 0 bases, V lost 4 bases, and 5 bases had no gene match. In germline, CDR1 is KGHSH, CDR2 LQKENI. The chain's CDR3 is CASSRRTSGGHQETQYF. CDR3 sequence (DNA): TGTGCCAGCTCACGACGGACTAGCGGGGGCCACCAAGAGACCCAGTACTTC.

The chain links TRBV5-1 to TRBJ2-5; the match to TRBD2 covers 10 bases. CDR1 is SGHRS, CDR2 YFSETQ, per germline. The CDR3 length is 14 residues. The J segment lost 7 bases and the V segment lost 4 bases, leaving 7 bases of the junction unmatched. CDR3: CASSPSGGAATQYF. CDR3 in DNA: TGCGCCAGCAGCCCAAGCGGGGGGGCAGCGACCCAGTACTTC.

This sequence joins TRBV7-9 and TRBJ1-2, with 7 bases identical to TRBD1. CDR3 size: 18 residues. Germline V lookup: CDR1 SEHNR, CDR2 FQNEAQ (reference sequence). V lost 1 base, J lost 2 bases, and 13 bases stayed unmatched. The CDR3 here is CASSLGQGGVGSNYGYTF. CDR3 sequence (DNA): TGTGCCAGCAGCTTAGGGCAGGGGGGAGTCGGGTCGAACTATGGCTACACCTTC.

This clone was observed once. The DNA of the CDR3 is TGTGCCAGCAGCTTAGAGGAGCGGCCTTACTGGCACACTGAAGCTTTCTTT. This codes for CASSLEERPYWHTEAFF. V gene TRBV7-8 combines with J gene TRBJ1-1; D ambiguous. V was cut by 1 base and J by 3 bases, with 18 bases left in between. Germline CDR1 reads SGHVS; CDR2 reads FQNEAQ. The CDR3 is made up of 17 amino acids.

The chain recombines TRBV27 with TRBJ2-7; D might be TRBD2 (5 bases). The germline V and J ends were trimmed by 6 bases and 4 bases, with 19 bases remaining between them. This CDR3 region has 15 residues. Germline CDR1 is MNHEY and CDR2 is SMNVEV (reference sequence). CDR3 protein: CASSRRPGYGYEQYF. The CDR3 nucleotides read TGTGCCAGCAGCCGTCGCCCGGGGTATGGATACGAGCAGTACTTC.

The V call is TRBV12-3 or TRBV12-4, the J call TRBJ1-2; TRBD1 might be the D (6 bases). The CDR3 has 13 residues. The ends were cut back, 2 bases at V and 8 bases at J, with 12 bases in the middle. The CDR3 protein is CASSLNTGYGYTF. For the CDR3, the DNA is TGTGCCAGCAGTTTAAATACAGGGTACGGCTACACCTTC.

This clone was seen only a few times. CDR3 protein: CASSLGIRGRTYEQYF. CDR3 coding DNA: TGTGCCAGCAGCTTAGGTATCCGGGGTCGAACCTACGAGCAGTACTTC. This chain joins TRBV7-8 and TRBJ2-7, with a possible D match to TRBD2 (5 bases). The CDR3 has 16 amino acids. Per germline, CDR1 SGHVS and CDR2 FQNEAQ. The V and J ends lost 1 base and 2 bases respectively, with 15 bases between them.